The sequence of this T cell receptor (beta chain) was determined in a study of blood T cell repertoires in COVID-19. Study context: From the United States, Italy and Spain came samples of acute and convalescent COVID-19. Sample material is recorded as cDNA or gDNA derived from T cells, B-cell-depleted T cells, or PBMCs.

In the original processing: Reference gene primers were amplified, and this amplification served to estimate nucleated cell counts. The assay was immunoSEQ multiplex PCR, and TCRdb's table has in-frame clones only and misses some. The V and J calls and the clone size are those of that table, but D and trimming were determined from the DNA. The repertoire has 250,000 to 300,000 clones, 80% to 90% of them found once; the top ten carry less than 15%. The germline CDR1 and CDR2 sequences are LNHDA and SQIVND (reference sequence). The length of the CDR3 is 11 residues. V was clipped by 10 bases and J by 5 bases; unmatched bases: 5. Seattle-derived patients entered the study during active infection and were followed longitudinally.

This clonotype was obtained from an older woman with COVID-19, enrolled during active disease. Input material: peripheral blood. The chain has TRBV19 and TRBJ2-7; 7 bases are a match to TRBD2. CDR3 sequence reads: CATSSGDEQYF. CDR3 nucleotide sequence: TGTGCCACCAGCAGCGGGGACGAGCAGTACTTC. The full variable domain, with the rest looked up from reference TRBV19 and TRBJ2-7, is DGGITQSPKYLFRKEGQNVTLSCEQNLNHDAMYWYRQDPGQGLRLIYYSQIVNDFQKGDIAEGYSVSREKKESFPLTVTSAQKNPTAFYLCATSSGDEQYFGPGTRLTVT.